This TCR beta chain came from a study of T cell responses to AZD1222 COVID-19 vaccine (dated by TCRdb to the early 2020s). In the study overall: AZD1222 recipients given second doses at about 4 weeks or at about 12 weeks were pooled, since spike-specific TCR depth and breadth were not found to differ between the two schedules. TCR sequencing was performed for 230 to 250 trial participants, of whom 207 were given two doses of AZD1222 and around 25 were given two doses of MenACWY control vaccine. Trial participants were enrolled by age into subgroups of 18-55, 56-69 and 70-plus years, and roughly 150, 30 and 60 TCR-sequenced participants, respectively, were included in these subgroups. Findings and caveats that apply to the study as a whole: Reportedly, close to half of the unique spike-specific TCRs recognized epitopes lying outside the regions that are mutated in the B.1.351 and B.1.1.7 variants. After two AZD1222 doses, both the breadth and the depth of spike-specific TCRs were significantly higher than at day 0 and than in MenACWY recipients. No day 14 peak-response samples were available, so repertoires were characterized only after the peak T cell response. Only five to seven AZD1222 recipients were SARS-CoV-2 seropositive at baseline, limiting conclusions about previously exposed vaccinees. Participants were mostly white British and included more females than males, and it was suggested by the authors that clonal diversity may have been underestimated. In the small 56-69-year group, the increase in depth fell short of significance, most likely because of low power. Vaccine-associated CD4 TCRs spanned the whole spike protein, with dominant responses in regions 160-218 and 743-854.

The time point label of this sample denotes: baseline before first vaccination. The vaccinee samples were drawn from two UK trials, COV001 and COV002, one of which was a single-blind randomized controlled phase 2/3 trial testing AZD1222 (ChAdOx1 nCoV-19) in healthy adults. For TCRbeta chain sequencing, PBMC samples were collected from trial participants at day 0 and at day 28 after the second dose. Including the terminal cysteine and phenylalanine, the CDR3 comprises 15 residues. Only the CDR3 part of the read is kept: 45 bases, read in frame from the first base. According to the germline V gene, CDR1 reads MDHEN and CDR2 reads SYDVKM. V is pruned by 5 bases and J by 10 bases, leaving 12 bases of the junction without a gene match. The CDR3 regions of human TCRbeta chains were analyzed by immunosequencing. The authors' pipeline ran thus. TCRs in the repertoires were compared against a reference library of SARS-CoV-2-specific TCRs that had been generated with the MIRA antigen-specificity platform. Breadth was defined as the fraction of unique TCRs that were SARS-CoV-2-associated. Depth was defined as the fraction of total T cells that were SARS-CoV-2-associated. Using the MIRA data, every spike-specific TCR was mapped to the spike region that the TCR reacted to and assigned to either a CD4 or a CD8 class. Log10-transformed breadth and depth values were compared by one-way ANOVA with Sidak's multiple comparisons tests. As stored in TCRdb, this immuneACCESS dataset retains in-frame rearrangements with V and J assigned. A fraction of the clones does not appear; measured against another copy, unresolved V genes explain less than half of the discrepancy, and the remainder lacks a known reason. That table supplies the V and J calls and clone size; D and trimming were determined from the DNA. This sample comprises 94,000 or so clones, roughly nine tenths of them detected only once. Roughly 1.7% of the sample belongs to the ten largest clones.

To note about this clone: Its antigen has not been determined. No much larger clone exists at a distance of one base, and base qualities are not known.

This chain joins TRBV28 to TRBJ2-1, and 9 bases in between align with TRBD2. The TCR was taken from an adult in good health. The input for sequencing was peripheral blood, taken on day 0 of AZD1222 vaccination. The sequenced DNA: TGTGCCAGCAGTCCCCCACAGCGGGGGGCTAAGGAGCAGTTCTTC. Translated, this is CASSPPQRGAKEQFF.